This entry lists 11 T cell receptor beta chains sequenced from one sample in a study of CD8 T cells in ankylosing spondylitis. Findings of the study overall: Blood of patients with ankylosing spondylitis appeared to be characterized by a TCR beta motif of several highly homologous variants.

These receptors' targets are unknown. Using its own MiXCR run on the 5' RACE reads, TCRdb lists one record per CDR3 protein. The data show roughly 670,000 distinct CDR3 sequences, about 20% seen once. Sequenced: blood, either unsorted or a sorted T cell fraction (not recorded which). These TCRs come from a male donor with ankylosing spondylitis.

The CDR3 spells CASSNRGLINEQFF. The CDR3 DNA reads TGTGCCAGCAGCAACCGCGGACTAATCAATGAGCAGTTCTTC. The rearrangement joins TRBV27 to TRBJ2-1, with D maybe TRBD2 (6 bases). The CDR3 totals 14 residues. Germline-derived CDR1 and CDR2 are MNHEY and SMNVEV (reference sequence). V was shortened by 6 bases and J by 6 bases, with 15 bases between the two germline ends.

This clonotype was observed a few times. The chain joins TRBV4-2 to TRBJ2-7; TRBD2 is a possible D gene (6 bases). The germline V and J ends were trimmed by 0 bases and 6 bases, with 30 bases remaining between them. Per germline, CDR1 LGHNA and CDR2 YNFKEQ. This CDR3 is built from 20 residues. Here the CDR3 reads CASSQEYGGRRTGEQVEQYF. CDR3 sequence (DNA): TGTGCCAGCAGCCAAGAATATGGGGGAAGGAGGACGGGAGAGCAGGTCGAGCAGTACTTC.

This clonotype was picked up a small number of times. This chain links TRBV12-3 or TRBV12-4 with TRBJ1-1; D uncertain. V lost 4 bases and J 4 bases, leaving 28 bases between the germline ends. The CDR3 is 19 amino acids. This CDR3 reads CASSSIGQKGSEVATEAFF. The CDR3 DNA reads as TGTGCCAGCAGTTCGATAGGGCAGAAGGGATCCGAAGTGGCCACTGAAGCTTTCTTT.

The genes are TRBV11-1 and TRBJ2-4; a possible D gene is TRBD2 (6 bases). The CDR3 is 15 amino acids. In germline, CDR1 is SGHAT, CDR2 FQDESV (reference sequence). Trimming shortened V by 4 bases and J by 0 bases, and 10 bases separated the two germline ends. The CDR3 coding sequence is TGTGCCAGCAGCTCTAGCGACGCAGCCAAAAACATTCAGTACTTC. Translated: CASSSSDAAKNIQYF.

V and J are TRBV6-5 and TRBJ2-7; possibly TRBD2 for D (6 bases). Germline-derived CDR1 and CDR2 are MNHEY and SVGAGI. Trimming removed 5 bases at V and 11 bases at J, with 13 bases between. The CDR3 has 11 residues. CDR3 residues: CASSPGTGEYF. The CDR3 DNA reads TGTGCCAGCAGTCCTGGGACGGGGGAGTACTTC.

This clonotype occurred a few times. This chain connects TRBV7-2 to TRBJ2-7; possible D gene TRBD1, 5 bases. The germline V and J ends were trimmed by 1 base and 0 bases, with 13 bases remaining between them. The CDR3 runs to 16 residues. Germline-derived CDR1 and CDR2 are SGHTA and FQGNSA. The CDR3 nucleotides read TGTGCCAGCAGCTTAGTCCCAGGGCCGATCTCCTACGAGCAGTACTTC. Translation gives CASSLVPGPISYEQYF. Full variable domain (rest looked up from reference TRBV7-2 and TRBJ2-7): GAGVSQSPSNKVTEKGKDVELRCDPISGHTALYWYRQSLGQGLEFLIYFQGNSAPDKSGLPSDRFSAERTGGSVSTLTIQRTQQEDSAVYLCASSLVPGPISYEQYFGPGTRLTVT.

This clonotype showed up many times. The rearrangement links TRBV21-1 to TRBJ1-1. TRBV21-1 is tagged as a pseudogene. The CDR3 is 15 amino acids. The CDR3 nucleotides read TGTGCCAGCAGTCCCGACGGGACGGCGCAGACTGAAGCTTTCTTT. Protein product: CASSPDGTAQTEAFF.

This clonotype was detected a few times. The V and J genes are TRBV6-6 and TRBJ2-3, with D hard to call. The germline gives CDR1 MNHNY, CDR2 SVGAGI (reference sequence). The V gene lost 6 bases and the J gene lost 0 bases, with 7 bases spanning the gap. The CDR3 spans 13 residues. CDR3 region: CASSPISTDTQYF. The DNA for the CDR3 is TGTGCCAGCAGCCCTATAAGCACAGATACGCAGTATTTT.

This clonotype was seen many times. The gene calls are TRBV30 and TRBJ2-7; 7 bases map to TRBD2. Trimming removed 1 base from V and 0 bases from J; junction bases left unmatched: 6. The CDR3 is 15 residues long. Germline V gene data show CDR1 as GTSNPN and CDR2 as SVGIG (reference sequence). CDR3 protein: CAWSARRGTSYEQYF. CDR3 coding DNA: TGTGCCTGGAGTGCGAGGCGGGGGACCTCCTACGAGCAGTACTTC.

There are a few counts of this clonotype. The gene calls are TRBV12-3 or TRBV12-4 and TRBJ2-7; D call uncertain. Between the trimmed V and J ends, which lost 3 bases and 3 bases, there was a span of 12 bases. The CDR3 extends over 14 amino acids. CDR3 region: CASSLAAPGYEQYF. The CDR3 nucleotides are TGTGCCAGCAGTTTGGCTGCGCCGGGCTACGAGCAGTACTTC.

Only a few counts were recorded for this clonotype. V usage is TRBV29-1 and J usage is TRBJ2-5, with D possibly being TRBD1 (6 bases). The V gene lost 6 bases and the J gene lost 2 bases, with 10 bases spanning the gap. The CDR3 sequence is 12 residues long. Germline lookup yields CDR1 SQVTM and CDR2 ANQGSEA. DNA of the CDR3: TGCAGCGTCCAGGGGCTACAAGAGACCCAGTACTTC. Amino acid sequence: CSVQGLQETQYF.